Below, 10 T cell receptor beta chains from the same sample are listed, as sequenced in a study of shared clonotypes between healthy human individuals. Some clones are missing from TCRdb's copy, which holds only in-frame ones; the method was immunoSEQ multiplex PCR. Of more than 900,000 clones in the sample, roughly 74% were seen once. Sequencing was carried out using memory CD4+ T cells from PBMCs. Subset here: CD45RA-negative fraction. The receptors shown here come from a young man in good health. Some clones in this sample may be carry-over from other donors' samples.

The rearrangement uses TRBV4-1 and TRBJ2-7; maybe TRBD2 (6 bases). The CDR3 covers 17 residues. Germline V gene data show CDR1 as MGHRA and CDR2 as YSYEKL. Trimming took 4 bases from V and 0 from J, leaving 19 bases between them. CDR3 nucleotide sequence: TGCGCCAGCAGCCTTCCCCCGGGAGCGGCTGACTCCTACGAGCAGTACTTC. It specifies CASSLPPGAADSYEQYF.

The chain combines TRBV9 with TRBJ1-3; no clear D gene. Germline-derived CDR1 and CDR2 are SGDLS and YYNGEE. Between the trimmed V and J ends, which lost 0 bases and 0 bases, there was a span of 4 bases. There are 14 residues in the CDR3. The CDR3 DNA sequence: TGTGCCAGCAGCGTAGTAGACTCTGGAAACACCATATATTTT. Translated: CASSVVDSGNTIYF.

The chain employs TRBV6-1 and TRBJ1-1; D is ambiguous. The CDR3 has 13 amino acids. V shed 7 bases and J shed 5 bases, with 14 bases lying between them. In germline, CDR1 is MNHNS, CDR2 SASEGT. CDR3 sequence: CASTPGLRTEAFF. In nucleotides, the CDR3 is TGTGCCAGCACCCCGGGGTTACGGACTGAAGCTTTCTTT.

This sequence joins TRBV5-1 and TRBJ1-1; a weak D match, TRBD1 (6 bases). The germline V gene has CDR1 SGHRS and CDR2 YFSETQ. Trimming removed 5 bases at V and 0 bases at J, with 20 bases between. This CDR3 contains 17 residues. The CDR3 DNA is TGCGCCAGCAGTCGATTAAAGGGGGGGAACTTGAACACTGAAGCTTTCTTT. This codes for CASSRLKGGNLNTEAFF.

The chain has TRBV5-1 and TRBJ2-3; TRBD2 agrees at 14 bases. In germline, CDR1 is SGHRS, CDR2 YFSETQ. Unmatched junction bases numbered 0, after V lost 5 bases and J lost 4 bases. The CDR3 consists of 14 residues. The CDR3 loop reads CASRTSGGADTQYF. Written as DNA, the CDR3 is TGCGCCAGCAGGACTAGCGGGGGGGCAGATACGCAGTATTTT.

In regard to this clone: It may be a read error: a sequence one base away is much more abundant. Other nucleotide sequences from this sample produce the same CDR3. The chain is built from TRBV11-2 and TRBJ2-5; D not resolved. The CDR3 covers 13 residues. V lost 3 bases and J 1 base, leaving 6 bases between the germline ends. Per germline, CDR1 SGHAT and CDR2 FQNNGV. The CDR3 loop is CASSFGSQETQYF. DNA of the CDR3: TGTGCCAGCAGCTTCGGCAGCCAAGAGACCCAGTACTTC.

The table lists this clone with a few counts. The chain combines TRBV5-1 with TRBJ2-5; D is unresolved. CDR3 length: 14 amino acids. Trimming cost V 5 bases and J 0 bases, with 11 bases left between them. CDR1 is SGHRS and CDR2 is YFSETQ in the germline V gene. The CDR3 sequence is CASRVGLNQETQYF. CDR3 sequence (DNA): TGCGCCAGCAGAGTAGGGCTGAACCAAGAGACCCAGTACTTC. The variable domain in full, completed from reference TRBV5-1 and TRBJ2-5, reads KAGVTQTPRYLIKTRGQQVTLSCSPISGHRSVSWYQQTPGQGLQFLFEYFSETQRNKGNFPGRFSGRQFSNSRSEMNVSTLELGDSALYLCASRVGLNQETQYFGPGTRLLVL.

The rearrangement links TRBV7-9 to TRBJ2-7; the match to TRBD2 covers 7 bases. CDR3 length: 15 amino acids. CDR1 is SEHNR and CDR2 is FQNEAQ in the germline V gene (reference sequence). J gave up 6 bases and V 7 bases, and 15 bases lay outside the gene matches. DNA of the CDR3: TGTGCCAGCACCGATCGGGCGGGAGAAGGTGCCGAGCAGTACTTC. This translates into CASTDRAGEGAEQYF.

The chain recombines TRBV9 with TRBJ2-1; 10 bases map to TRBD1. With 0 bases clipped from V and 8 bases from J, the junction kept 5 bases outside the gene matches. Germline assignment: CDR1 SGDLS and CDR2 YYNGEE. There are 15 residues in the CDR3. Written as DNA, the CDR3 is TGTGCCAGCAGCGTAGTGGGACAGGGGAGGGATGAGCAGTTCTTC. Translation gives CASSVVGQGRDEQFF.

CDR3 loop: CSVGGTSDRYNEQFF. Here the CDR3 DNA reads TGCAGCGTTGGAGGTACTAGCGACAGATACAATGAGCAGTTCTTC. V gene TRBV29-1 combines with J gene TRBJ2-1; 7 bases align to TRBD2. Germline values: CDR1 SQVTM, CDR2 ANQGSEA. V lost 4 bases and J lost 4; bases outside the gene matches: 10. The CDR3 spans 15 residues.